Sequencing of this T cell receptor beta chain was carried out in a study of beta chain features in type 1 diabetes. Since all of the isolated RNA was reverse transcribed, expressed TCRB transcripts were what got sequenced. Produced via immunoSEQ multiplex PCR; TCRdb's table is partial and in-frame only. The data contain 130,000 to 150,000 clones, under 60% of them singletons. With 2 bases removed from V and 2 bases from J, the gap between germline ends came to 13 bases. Per the germline V gene, CDR1 is MNHEY and CDR2 is SMNVEV (reference sequence). This CDR3 spans 15 amino acids. This sequence joins TRBV27 and TRBJ2-7, with D possibly being TRBD1 (6 bases). The sequencing sample was made of Tregs from blood. This clonotype was obtained from a man between 18 and 35 years old in good health. In DNA form, the CDR3 reads TGTGCCAGCAGTTTAACTGCAGGGGTCGCCTACGAGCAGTACTTC. As protein: CASSLTAGVAYEQYF.